The 4 T cell receptor beta chains listed next were all sequenced from one sample in a study of blood T cell repertoires in COVID-19. Some clones are missing from TCRdb's copy, which holds only in-frame ones; the method was immunoSEQ multiplex PCR. The sample has tens of thousands of clones, approximately 85% seen once. The specimen sequenced was peripheral blood. The receptors were sampled from a human donor in a cohort sampled during active COVID-19.

The chain uses TRBV5-1 and TRBJ1-3; 10 nucleotides align to TRBD1. J gave up 8 bases and V 2 bases, and 4 bases lay outside the gene matches. Germline V gives CDR1 SGHRS, CDR2 YFSETQ. This CDR3 is 14 amino acids long. The CDR3 sequence is CASSFRGQGDTIYF. CDR3 DNA: TGCGCCAGCAGCTTTCGAGGACAGGGGGACACCATATATTTT.

This clone came up a few times. The chain joins TRBV27 to TRBJ1-2; 7 nucleotides line up with TRBD1. The CDR3 length is 14 residues. V was clipped by 2 bases and J by 4 bases; unmatched bases: 4. Looked up from germline, CDR1 is MNHEY and CDR2 is SMNVEV (reference sequence). Written as DNA, the CDR3 is TGTGCCAGCAGTTTAACAGGGGTCCCCTATGGCTACACCTTC. It yields the protein CASSLTGVPYGYTF.

This clone has only a few counts. The chain couples TRBV7-9 to TRBJ1-6; a weak D match, TRBD1 (6 bases). The CDR3 consists of 15 residues. Germline V lookup: CDR1 SEHNR, CDR2 FQNEAQ (reference sequence). V was clipped by 5 bases and J by 7 bases, with 15 bases between them. The CDR3 protein is CASSRKGDGNSPLHF. The CDR3 DNA reads as TGTGCCAGCAGCCGAAAGGGGGACGGGAATTCACCCCTCCACTTT.

The rearrangement uses TRBV4-1 and TRBJ1-2, with TRBD1 matching 9 bases. V shed 0 bases and J 4 bases; nucleotides not matched to a gene: 6. CDR1 is MGHRA and CDR2 is YSYEKL in the germline V gene. The length of the CDR3 is 16 residues. The CDR3 is CASSQDGTGKAYGYTF. CDR3 nucleotide sequence: TGCGCCAGCAGCCAAGATGGGACAGGGAAAGCCTATGGCTACACCTTC.